This T cell receptor (beta chain) was retrieved from a study of technical replicates of blood from several donors (dated by TCRdb to 2015 to 2018). The library was obtained by the immunoSEQ multiplex PCR assay. TCRdb carries this immuneACCESS record with in-frame sequences only. Its versions omit some clonotypes, under half of them owing to an unresolved V gene in the studies checked, with the rest unexplained. This sample is represented by some 85,000 clones; 96% of them were singletons. Together, the top ten hold around 0.31% of the sample. To note about this clone: Which antigen it targets is not known. No much larger clone is present one base from it, and per-base qualities are unavailable.

This TCR was recovered from a human donor in good health. What was sequenced was T cells isolated from PBMCs.

The DNA sequence is as follows: TGTGCCAGCACCTACGGGCCGGGGGATCAAGAGACCCAGTACTTC. Its protein is CASTYGPGDQETQYF. Recombination joined TRBV5-4 with TRBJ2-5; the D segment could be TRBD2, given 6 matching bases. CDR1 and CDR2 were assigned from the germline V gene (reference sequence) as SGHNT and YYREEE. From its cysteine to its phenylalanine, the CDR3 spans 15 amino acids. Only CDR3 DNA remains: 45 bases, in frame from the first base. V gives up 6 bases and J gives up 2 bases, and the segment between their germline ends measures 17 bases.